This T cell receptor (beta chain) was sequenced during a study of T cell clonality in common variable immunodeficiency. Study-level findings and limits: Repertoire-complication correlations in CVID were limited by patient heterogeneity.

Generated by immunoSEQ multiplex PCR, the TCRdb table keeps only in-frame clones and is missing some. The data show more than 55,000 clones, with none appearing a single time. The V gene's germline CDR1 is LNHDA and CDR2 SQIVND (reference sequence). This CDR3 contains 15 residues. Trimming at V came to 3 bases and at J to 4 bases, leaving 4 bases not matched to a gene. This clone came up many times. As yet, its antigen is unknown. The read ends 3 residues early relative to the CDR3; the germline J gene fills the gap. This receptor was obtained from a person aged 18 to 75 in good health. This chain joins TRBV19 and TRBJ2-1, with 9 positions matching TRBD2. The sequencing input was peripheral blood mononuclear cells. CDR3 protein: CASSMGLADYNEQFF. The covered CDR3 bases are TGTGCCAGTAGTATGGGACTAGCAGATTACAATGAG.